Listed below are T cell receptor beta chains from one sample, sequenced in a study of glioma-infiltrating T cells after dendritic cell vaccination. The protocol was immunoSEQ multiplex PCR, while the TCRdb copy is restricted to in-frame clones and leaves out a portion. This repertoire shows 91,000 or so clones, approximately 80% found once; its top ten account for about 5.5%. Sequenced material: blood, taken after dendritic cell vaccination. Every receptor here comes from a human donor with glioblastoma. CDR3s include the opening cysteine and the closing phenylalanine or tryptophan. The D gene is left open where the match is weak. Only some rows state a clone size, as once, few, many or a class for expanded clones.

d_call: .; clone_size: .; v_call: TRBV7-2; j_call: TRBJ2-3; cdr3_nt: TGTGCCAGCAGCTTAGTCGTCAGCGGAGCCGATACGCAGTATTTT; cdr3_aa: CASSLVVSGADTQYF
d_call: .; clone_size: .; v_call: TRBV30; j_call: TRBJ2-5; cdr3_nt: TGTGCCTGGAGTGTGGTCGGGAGTGGAGAGACCCAGTACTTC; cdr3_aa: CAWSVVGSGETQYF
d_call: .; clone_size: .; v_call: TRBV18; j_call: TRBJ2-3; cdr3_nt: TGTGCCAGCTCTCGGGAAAGACAGGACCCCACAGATACGCAGTATTTT; cdr3_aa: CASSRERQDPTDTQYF
d_call: TRBD2; clone_size: once; v_call: TRBV7-2; j_call: TRBJ2-1; cdr3_nt: TGTGCCAGCAGCTTAGCAGCGGGAGCCCACAATGAGCAGTTCTTC; cdr3_aa: CASSLAAGAHNEQFF
d_call: TRBD2; clone_size: .; v_call: TRBV2; j_call: TRBJ2-3; cdr3_nt: TGTGCCAGCAGTGAAGGACTAGCGGGGAGCCCAGATACGCAGTATTTT; cdr3_aa: CASSEGLAGSPDTQYF
d_call: .; clone_size: .; v_call: TRBV2; j_call: TRBJ1-4; cdr3_nt: TGTGCCAGCGGGATTTCAGGGTTAAGGGAACTGTTTTTT; cdr3_aa: CASGISGLRELFF
d_call: .; clone_size: .; v_call: TRBV7-9; j_call: TRBJ2-2; cdr3_nt: TGTGCCAGCAGCTTATCAGGGAACACCGGGGAGCTGTTTTTT; cdr3_aa: CASSLSGNTGELFF
d_call: .; clone_size: .; v_call: TRBV5-1; j_call: TRBJ2-1; cdr3_nt: TGCGCCAGCAGCCCGCCTACTAGCTCCTACAATGAGCAGTTCTTC; cdr3_aa: CASSPPTSSYNEQFF
d_call: .; clone_size: .; v_call: TRBV4-2; j_call: TRBJ2-3; cdr3_nt: TGTGCCAGCAGCCAAGATTCCCTCGTGGGGCCAGATACGCAGTATTTT; cdr3_aa: CASSQDSLVGPDTQYF
d_call: TRBD2; clone_size: .; v_call: TRBV4-2; j_call: TRBJ2-1; cdr3_nt: TGTGCCAGCAGCCAACTACCCGGGACTAGCGGGTACAATGAGCAGTTCTTC; cdr3_aa: CASSQLPGTSGYNEQFF
d_call: .; clone_size: .; v_call: TRBV2; j_call: TRBJ2-3; cdr3_nt: TGTGCCAGCAGCTATTCAGAGGCCACAGATACGCAGTATTTT; cdr3_aa: CASSYSEATDTQYF
d_call: .; clone_size: .; v_call: TRBV4-1; j_call: TRBJ1-1; cdr3_nt: TGCGCCAGCAGCCAAGCCCCGGGGGAGTCGGCTTTCTTT; cdr3_aa: CASSQAPGESAFF
d_call: TRBD2; clone_size: .; v_call: TRBV5-5; j_call: TRBJ2-7; cdr3_nt: TGTGCCAGCAGCTTGGGGGCTAGCGGACGCTACGAGCAGTACTTC; cdr3_aa: CASSLGASGRYEQYF
d_call: TRBD1; clone_size: few; v_call: TRBV2; j_call: TRBJ1-4; cdr3_nt: TGTGCCAGCAGTCTGGCAGGGGGCGGAAAACTGTTTTTT; cdr3_aa: CASSLAGGGKLFF
d_call: .; clone_size: once; v_call: TRBV18; j_call: TRBJ2-7; cdr3_nt: TGTGCCAGCTCACCACCGGGCAGGGGGGCAACCTACGAGCAGTACTTC; cdr3_aa: CASSPPGRGATYEQYF
d_call: .; clone_size: .; v_call: TRBV28; j_call: TRBJ1-5; cdr3_nt: TGTGCCAGCAGGGGCCCGCTGTACAGTCAGCCCCAGCATTTT; cdr3_aa: CASRGPLYSQPQHF
d_call: TRBD1; clone_size: .; v_call: TRBV27; j_call: TRBJ1-1; cdr3_nt: TGTGCCAGCAGACCAACAGGGGGGACCACTGAAGCTTTCTTT; cdr3_aa: CASRPTGGTTEAFF
d_call: TRBD1; clone_size: .; v_call: TRBV2; j_call: TRBJ2-7; cdr3_nt: TGTGCCAGCAGTGTTTACAGGGGGCTGGGCGAGCAGTACTTC; cdr3_aa: CASSVYRGLGEQYF
d_call: .; clone_size: .; v_call: TRBV28; j_call: TRBJ2-7; cdr3_nt: TGTGCCAGCAGTGTCAGGGTTCCTCACGAGCAGTACTTC; cdr3_aa: CASSVRVPHEQYF
d_call: .; clone_size: .; v_call: TRBV2; j_call: TRBJ1-5; cdr3_nt: TGTGCCAGCAGTTCGACAGGAGTCAGCAATCAGCCCCAGCATTTT; cdr3_aa: CASSSTGVSNQPQHF
d_call: .; clone_size: .; v_call: TRBV5-1; j_call: TRBJ2-7; cdr3_nt: TGCGCCAGCAGCGTCCACAGGGACTATCTGTACTTC; cdr3_aa: CASSVHRDYLYF
d_call: .; clone_size: .; v_call: TRBV19; j_call: TRBJ2-2; cdr3_nt: TGTGCCAGTAGCCTTTCCGGGAACACCGGGGAGCTGTTTTTT; cdr3_aa: CASSLSGNTGELFF
d_call: TRBD1; clone_size: once; v_call: TRBV7-9; j_call: TRBJ1-1; cdr3_nt: TGTGCCAGCAGCCTCGACAGGGGTTGGACTGAAGCTTTCTTT; cdr3_aa: CASSLDRGWTEAFF
d_call: TRBD1; clone_size: once; v_call: TRBV6-6; j_call: TRBJ1-5; cdr3_nt: TGTGCCAGCAGCCCGACAGGGGGCAATCAGCCCCAGCATTTT; cdr3_aa: CASSPTGGNQPQHF
d_call: .; clone_size: few; v_call: TRBV11-3; j_call: TRBJ1-4; cdr3_nt: TGTGCCAGCAGCTTAGTTTACGCAGGTAGGAATGAAAAACTGTTTTTT; cdr3_aa: CASSLVYAGRNEKLFF
d_call: .; clone_size: .; v_call: TRBV12-5; j_call: TRBJ1-3; cdr3_nt: TGTGCTAGTGGTTTTTGGGGGGTAGGTGGAAACACCATATATTTT; cdr3_aa: CASGFWGVGGNTIYF
d_call: .; clone_size: .; v_call: TRBV11-1; j_call: TRBJ2-1; cdr3_nt: TGTGCCAGCAGCTTAAGGTGGGGGGATATAGATGAGCAGTTCTTC; cdr3_aa: CASSLRWGDIDEQFF
d_call: TRBD2; clone_size: few; v_call: TRBV19; j_call: TRBJ2-3; cdr3_nt: TGTGCCAGTAGTACTCTAGCGGGGGGACGCACAGATACGCAGTATTTT; cdr3_aa: CASSTLAGGRTDTQYF
d_call: .; clone_size: once; v_call: TRBV11-3; j_call: TRBJ2-7; cdr3_nt: TGTGCCAGCAGCGAAGGGGGGGGGCGGCAGTACTTC; cdr3_aa: CASSEGGGRQYF
d_call: .; clone_size: .; v_call: TRBV25-1; j_call: TRBJ1-4; cdr3_nt: TGTGCCAGCAAGGTGCGCAGGACTTATGAAAAACTGTTTTTT; cdr3_aa: CASKVRRTYEKLFF
d_call: TRBD1; clone_size: .; v_call: TRBV19; j_call: TRBJ2-1; cdr3_nt: TGTGCCAGTAGTACTTTAACAGGGGGCCTGGAGGTTGAGCAGTTCTTC; cdr3_aa: CASSTLTGGLEVEQFF
d_call: .; clone_size: .; v_call: TRBV15; j_call: TRBJ1-1; cdr3_nt: TGTGCCACCAGCAGAGCGGCAGGTCCTGAAGCTTTCTTT; cdr3_aa: CATSRAAGPEAFF
d_call: TRBD2; clone_size: few; v_call: TRBV2; j_call: TRBJ2-1; cdr3_nt: TGTGCCAGCGGCACTAGCGGGAGGAGGAATGAGCAGTTCTTC; cdr3_aa: CASGTSGRRNEQFF
d_call: .; clone_size: .; v_call: TRBV5-6; j_call: TRBJ1-2; cdr3_nt: TGTGCCAGCAGCTTAGAGTTTTCCTATGGCTACACCTTC; cdr3_aa: CASSLEFSYGYTF
d_call: TRBD2; clone_size: .; v_call: TRBV4-1; j_call: TRBJ2-3; cdr3_nt: TGCGCCAGCAGCCCCCAGGGGAGCGGGGGCGTAGATACGCAGTATTTT; cdr3_aa: CASSPQGSGGVDTQYF
d_call: TRBD1; clone_size: .; v_call: TRBV6-5; j_call: TRBJ1-3; cdr3_nt: TGTGCCAGCAGTTACGGGACAGGGTCTGGAAACACCATATATTTT; cdr3_aa: CASSYGTGSGNTIYF
d_call: TRBD1; clone_size: .; v_call: TRBV19; j_call: TRBJ2-7; cdr3_nt: TGTGCCAGTAGTATGGACAGGGGGGTCGACGAGCAGTACTTC; cdr3_aa: CASSMDRGVDEQYF
d_call: TRBD1; clone_size: .; v_call: TRBV5-1; j_call: TRBJ1-4; cdr3_nt: TGCGCCAGCAGCTCTGGACAGGGTGGTGAAAAACTGTTTTTT; cdr3_aa: CASSSGQGGEKLFF
d_call: .; clone_size: .; v_call: TRBV10-3; j_call: TRBJ2-1; cdr3_nt: TGTGCCATCAGTGACGTGGGACACTCCTACAATGAGCAGTTCTTC; cdr3_aa: CAISDVGHSYNEQFF
d_call: TRBD2; clone_size: .; v_call: TRBV9; j_call: TRBJ2-1; cdr3_nt: TGTGCCAGCAGCGTCGGGACTAGCGCTTACAATGAGCAGTTCTTC; cdr3_aa: CASSVGTSAYNEQFF
d_call: TRBD1; clone_size: .; v_call: TRBV28; j_call: TRBJ1-1; cdr3_nt: TGTGCCAGCAGACAACATACAGGGGCGAACACTGAAGCTTTCTTT; cdr3_aa: CASRQHTGANTEAFF
d_call: .; clone_size: .; v_call: TRBV5-1; j_call: TRBJ2-5; cdr3_nt: TGCGCCAGCAGGACGCTGTGGGAGGTGCCGACCCAAGAGACCCAGTACTTC; cdr3_aa: CASRTLWEVPTQETQYF
d_call: TRBD2; clone_size: medium-sized; v_call: TRBV18; j_call: TRBJ2-3; cdr3_nt: TGTGCCAGCTCGCTGCCAGGATCGGGACTAGGGGCCCATACGCAGTATTTT; cdr3_aa: CASSLPGSGLGAHTQYF
d_call: .; clone_size: .; v_call: TRBV5-1; j_call: TRBJ2-2; cdr3_nt: TGCGCCAGCAGCTTTCGACTAGCCGGGGAGCTGTTTTTT; cdr3_aa: CASSFRLAGELFF
d_call: .; clone_size: few; v_call: TRBV27; j_call: TRBJ1-2; cdr3_nt: TGTGCCAGCAGTTATCTCGGGGGTCCCTACACCTTC; cdr3_aa: CASSYLGGPYTF
d_call: .; clone_size: .; v_call: TRBV5-1; j_call: TRBJ1-1; cdr3_nt: TGCGCCAGCAGCTTTATTTCTGGAGCCCGTGGTACTGAAGCTTTCTTT; cdr3_aa: CASSFISGARGTEAFF
d_call: TRBD2; clone_size: .; v_call: TRBV9; j_call: TRBJ2-1; cdr3_nt: TGTGCCAGCACCCAGACTAGCGGGACCTACAATGAGCAGTTCTTC; cdr3_aa: CASTQTSGTYNEQFF
d_call: .; clone_size: .; v_call: TRBV25-1; j_call: TRBJ1-2; cdr3_nt: TGTGCCAGCAGTGGAACAGCCAACTATGGCTACACCTTC; cdr3_aa: CASSGTANYGYTF
d_call: .; clone_size: .; v_call: TRBV2; j_call: TRBJ2-7; cdr3_nt: TGTGCCAGCAGTGCGGGACAATCTTACGAGCAGTACTTC; cdr3_aa: CASSAGQSYEQYF